The clone carrying this T cell receptor beta chain has just a few counts. This specimen belongs to a study of molecular identifiers for immune sequencing clone quantification. Across the whole study: In replicates, RNA taken from around 18,000 or 91,000 naive CD8 cells was divided five ways, and four portions underwent sequencing.

TCRdb processed the PCR reads anew with MiXCR; each CDR3 protein has one entry. The sample lists over 550,000 distinct CDR3 sequences, 25% occurring once. With RNA at 10%, 30% or 50%, naive CD8 libraries came from about 20,000 to 1,000,000 sorted cells. This CDR3 is 15 amino acids long. V shed 2 bases and J shed 3 bases, with 8 bases lying between them. In germline, CDR1 is MDHEN, CDR2 SYDVKM. The sequence came from a human donor in good health. Some libraries in this study had Jurkat cell RNA spiked in. The chain links TRBV28 to TRBJ2-6; D is perhaps TRBD2 (5 bases). Material for sequencing was naive CD8+ T cells from blood, with Jurkat cell RNA spiked in. Subset given: FACS-sorted CD8+CD4-CCR7+CD45RA+ naive T cells. CDR3 in amino acids: CASSLRGNGANVLTF. The CDR3 DNA is TGTGCCAGCAGTTTACGGGGAAATGGGGCCAACGTCCTGACTTTC.